The 32 T cell receptor beta chains below all came from one sample that was sequenced in a study of T cells in Graves' hyperthyroidism and ophthalmopathy. TCR beta CDR3 region amplification was performed from RNA transcripts. First-round RT-PCR targeting the TCR CDR3 was performed with the HTBI primer set. TCRdb re-analysed the multiplex PCR reads in MiXCR, keeping a single row per CDR3 protein. The sample holds 350,000 to 500,000 distinct CDR3 sequences; approximately 15% are singletons and the top ten take more than 4.5%. Material for sequencing was blood. Every receptor here comes from a woman in her late teens or twenties with Graves' hyperthyroidism.

This clonotype was counted ten times or more. The rearrangement uses TRBV12-3 or TRBV12-4 and TRBJ2-1; D might be TRBD2 (5 bases). The V gene lost 3 bases and the J gene lost 2 bases, with 14 bases spanning the gap. This CDR3 is built from 16 residues. The CDR3 region is CASSFLGGGAYNEQFF. The CDR3 DNA reads as TGTGCCAGCAGTTTCTTAGGCGGAGGAGCCTACAATGAGCAGTTCTTC.

At least ten counts were recorded for this clonotype. The chain links TRBV28 to TRBJ1-5; 9 bases match TRBD1. The CDR3 loop spans 17 amino acids. With V trimmed by 4 bases and J by 7 bases, 14 bases remained unmatched. Germline V gene lookup returns CDR1 MDHEN and CDR2 SYDVKM. The CDR3 spells CASSSIDWDRVDQPQHF. In nucleotides, the CDR3 is TGTGCCAGCAGTTCCATAGACTGGGACAGGGTAGACCAGCCCCAGCATTTT.

This clonotype was seen ten or more times. The rearrangement uses TRBV19 and TRBJ1-1; the D gene is possibly TRBD1 (6 bases). V was shortened by 4 bases and J by 4 bases, with 13 bases between the two germline ends. CDR3 length: 14 residues. CDR1 LNHDA and CDR2 SQIVND come from the germline V gene (reference sequence). This chain's CDR3 is CASSRRTESTEAFF. The CDR3 region has the DNA TGTGCCAGTAGTAGGAGGACAGAGTCCACTGAAGCTTTCTTT. Supplemented by reference TRBV19 and TRBJ1-1, the full variable domain reads DGGITQSPKYLFRKEGQNVTLSCEQNLNHDAMYWYRQDPGQGLRLIYYSQIVNDFQKGDIAEGYSVSREKKESFPLTVTSAQKNPTAFYLCASSRRTESTEAFFGQGTRLTVV.

The chain uses TRBV7-2 and TRBJ1-6; D not certain. Germline CDR1 reads SGHTA; CDR2 reads FQGNSA. This CDR3 spans 13 amino acids. V lost 2 bases and J 7 bases, leaving 6 bases between the germline ends. For the CDR3, the DNA is TGTGCCAGCAGCTTAAAGGCGAATTCACCCCTCCACTTT. This codes for CASSLKANSPLHF.

At least ten counts were recorded for this clonotype. The J gene is TRBJ2-1, the V gene TRBV14; tentative D call: TRBD2 (6 bases). V lost 0 bases and J lost 2, with 14 bases in between. Germline-derived CDR1 and CDR2 are SGHDN and FVKESK. This CDR3 is built from 17 residues. The CDR3 DNA sequence: TGTGCCAGCAGCCAAGATACGGCCAGGAGGGCCTACAATGAGCAGTTCTTC. This encodes CASSQDTARRAYNEQFF. The full variable domain, completed using reference TRBV14 and TRBJ2-1, is EAGVTQFPSHSVIEKGQTVTLRCDPISGHDNLYWYRRVMGKEIKFLLHFVKESKQDESGMPNNRFLAERTGGTYSTLKVQPAELEDSGVYFCASSQDTARRAYNEQFFGPGTRLTVL.

This clonotype was counted ten times or more. J is TRBJ2-3 and V is TRBV9; D gene ambiguous. The V gene lost 0 bases and the J gene lost 2 bases, with 13 bases spanning the gap. This CDR3 is built from 16 residues. Germline V gives CDR1 SGDLS, CDR2 YYNGEE. The CDR3 spells CASSVEAHTITDTQYF. The CDR3 DNA sequence: TGTGCCAGCAGCGTAGAAGCACATACAATCACAGATACGCAGTATTTT.

In this sample, this clonotype turned up many times. The chain recombines TRBV28 with TRBJ2-5; D is undetermined. CDR3 length: 13 amino acids. Per the germline V gene, CDR1 is MDHEN and CDR2 is SYDVKM. V lost 2 bases and J 9 bases, leaving 13 bases between the germline ends. In DNA, the CDR3 is TGTGCCAGCAGTTTACGCGACCAGCCGGCCCAGTACTTC. It codes for CASSLRDQPAQYF.

This clonotype has at least ten counts. This rearrangement joins TRBV7-2 to TRBJ2-7; 16 bases line up with TRBD2. This CDR3 is built from 16 residues. Germline V gene sequence: CDR1 SGHTA, CDR2 FQGNSA. The ends lost 5 bases at V and 7 bases at J; junction bases unmatched: 8. The CDR3 DNA reads TGTGCCAGCAGCCTGTCAGGGACTAGCGGGAGGGTTGAGCAGTACTTC. This sequence encodes CASSLSGTSGRVEQYF.

Ten or more counts support this clonotype. CDR3 sequence: CASSYFYRADTQYF. CDR3 nucleotides: TGTGCCAGCAGTTACTTCTACAGGGCAGATACGCAGTATTTT. The chain has TRBV6-5 and TRBJ2-3, with a weak D call TRBD1 (6 bases). Germline V lookup: CDR1 MNHEY, CDR2 SVGAGI. This CDR3 contains 14 residues. Trimming pared 1 base from V and 4 bases from J, leaving 9 bases between.

This clonotype was found a few times. The chain is built from TRBV20-1 and TRBJ2-5; unclear D gene. Germline V gene data show CDR1 as DFQATT and CDR2 as SNEGSKA (reference sequence). This CDR3 is 12 amino acids long. Trimming stripped 3 bases from V and 3 bases from J, with 8 bases between. This chain's CDR3 is CSASLRKETQYF. CDR3 coding DNA: TGCAGTGCTAGTCTCAGAAAAGAGACCCAGTACTTC.

In this sample, this clonotype turned up many times. This chain connects TRBV11-2 to TRBJ1-1; D unresolved. The V gene's germline CDR1 is SGHAT and CDR2 FQNNGV. V lost 0 bases to trimming and J lost 0 bases, with 8 bases between them. The CDR3 is 15 amino acids. The CDR3 protein is CASSLDPSLNTEAFF. The CDR3 DNA reads as TGTGCCAGCAGCTTAGATCCATCCCTGAACACTGAAGCTTTCTTT.

The genes are TRBV6-5 and TRBJ2-7, with D possibly being TRBD2 (6 bases). The CDR3 has 20 amino acids. V was trimmed by 2 bases and J by 5 bases, leaving 31 bases between them. CDR1 and CDR2 (germline): MNHEY, SVGAGI. Here the CDR3 reads CASSYGVWRGGTRRVDEQYF. DNA of the CDR3: TGTGCCAGCAGTTACGGGGTCTGGCGAGGCGGGACCCGCCGGGTAGACGAGCAGTACTTC.

The J gene is TRBJ2-3, the V gene TRBV19; D is tentatively TRBD1 or TRBD2 (6 bases each). The V gene's germline CDR1 is LNHDA and CDR2 SQIVND (reference sequence). Trimming took 3 bases from V and 0 from J, leaving 13 bases between them. The length of the CDR3 is 16 residues. This CDR3 reads CASSIPIGGSTDTQYF. The CDR3 nucleotides read TGTGCCAGTAGTATCCCCATAGGGGGGAGCACAGATACGCAGTATTTT.

This clonotype showed up many times. This chain links TRBV28 with TRBJ1-1, with D possibly being TRBD1 (6 bases). The germline V and J ends were trimmed by 6 bases and 0 bases, with 11 bases remaining between them. This CDR3 comprises 14 residues. Looked up from germline, CDR1 is MDHEN and CDR2 is SYDVKM. CDR3 loop: CASSLQGMNTEAFF. In nucleotides, the CDR3 is TGTGCCAGCAGCCTACAGGGAATGAACACTGAAGCTTTCTTT.

This clonotype has at least ten counts. The V and J genes are TRBV5-1 and TRBJ2-7; no reliable D call. The CDR3 is made up of 16 amino acids. Germline V gene data show CDR1 as SGHRS and CDR2 as YFSETQ. Trimming stripped 4 bases from V and 6 bases from J, with 23 bases between. The CDR3 nucleotides are TGCGCCAGCAGCCCGCCCGGGCTTGAGAGCACTCTCGAGCAGTACTTC. This encodes CASSPPGLESTLEQYF.

This clonotype occurred many times. This rearrangement joins TRBV6-1 to TRBJ1-2, with D possibly being TRBD1 (5 bases). The CDR3 totals 13 residues. Germline assignment: CDR1 MNHNS and CDR2 SASEGT. V was pared by 6 bases and J by 5 bases, with 13 bases between. The CDR3 DNA reads as TGTGCCAGCAGGGGCCAGGGCGAATATGGCTACACCTTC. The encoded protein is CASRGQGEYGYTF.

The sample holds many counts of this clonotype. J is TRBJ1-1 and V is TRBV4-3, with D maybe TRBD1 (5 bases). Trimming left V 1 base short and J 5 bases short, with 14 bases between. Germline CDR1 and CDR2: LGHNA and YSLEER. The CDR3 length is 15 residues. The CDR3 here is CASSQAGGGGTEAFF. CDR3 nucleotides: TGCGCCAGCAGCCAAGCCGGCGGGGGTGGGACTGAAGCTTTCTTT.

Many counts were recorded for this clonotype. The chain joins TRBV11-2 to TRBJ1-2; 12 nucleotides match TRBD1. There are 16 residues in the CDR3. Germline V gene lookup returns CDR1 SGHAT and CDR2 FQNNGV. V shed 4 bases, J shed 3 bases, and the junction held 6 bases outside the gene matches. The CDR3 is CASSWGQGAVDYGYTF. In nucleotides, the CDR3 is TGTGCCAGCAGCTGGGGACAGGGGGCAGTCGACTATGGCTACACCTTC.

V is TRBV20-1 and J is TRBJ2-7; D unresolved. Deletions cut 3 bases from V and 2 bases from J, with 11 bases between. This CDR3 spans 13 amino acids. Germline CDR1 DFQATT, CDR2 SNEGSKA (reference sequence). CDR3 residues: CSARRRWAYEQYF. The CDR3 coding sequence is TGCAGTGCTAGGCGGCGCTGGGCCTACGAGCAGTACTTC.

This clonotype came up many times. This chain uses TRBV27 with TRBJ2-6; D is uncertain. CDR1 is MNHEY, CDR2 SMNVEV, per germline (reference sequence). The length of the CDR3 is 17 residues. Trimming took off 3 bases at V and 0 bases at J, with 12 bases between the two ends. CDR3: CASSFLDGFSGANVLTF. CDR3 nucleotide sequence: TGTGCCAGCAGTTTCTTGGACGGTTTCTCTGGGGCCAACGTCCTGACTTTC.

This clonotype was detected ten times or more. The rearrangement uses TRBV5-1 and TRBJ2-5, with 8 bases that match TRBD1. The germline gives CDR1 SGHRS, CDR2 YFSETQ. The junction had 5 bases not matched to a gene; V was cut back by 4 bases and J by 0 bases. The CDR3 contains 15 residues. DNA for the CDR3: TGCGCCAGCAGCGTAGGACAGGGAAACCAAGAGACCCAGTACTTC. Protein: CASSVGQGNQETQYF.

This clonotype was counted only a few times. The V gene is TRBV6-1, the J gene TRBJ2-3; 7 nucleotides align to TRBD1. The junction had 5 bases not matched to a gene; V was cut back by 4 bases and J by 4 bases. Germline CDR1 reads MNHNS; CDR2 reads SASEGT. The CDR3 contains 14 residues. This CDR3 reads CASSGRQGADTQYF. The CDR3 coding sequence is TGTGCCAGCAGTGGGCGACAGGGCGCAGATACGCAGTATTTT.

This clonotype was seen ten or more times. This chain uses TRBV5-1 with TRBJ2-3; the D gene is possibly TRBD2 (6 bases). The germline gives CDR1 SGHRS, CDR2 YFSETQ. Trimming cost V 4 bases and J 2 bases, with 14 bases left between them. This CDR3 has 15 amino acids. The CDR3 reads CASSLAGTDTDTQYF. CDR3 nucleotides: TGCGCCAGCAGCCTGGCGGGGACTGACACAGATACGCAGTATTTT.

In its sample, this clonotype was seen many times. This chain joins TRBV5-1 and TRBJ1-2; D is perhaps TRBD1 (5 bases). The CDR3 is 13 residues long. CDR1 is SGHRS and CDR2 is YFSETQ in the germline V gene. Trimming removed 2 bases at V and 4 bases at J, with 9 bases between. The CDR3 DNA follows: TGCGCCAGCAGCTTAGGGACCCGCTATGGCTACACCTTC. As protein: CASSLGTRYGYTF.

In its sample, this clonotype was seen many times. This sequence joins TRBV7-2 and TRBJ2-1, with a tentative D call TRBD2 (6 bases). V lost 5 bases to trimming and J lost 1 base, with 12 bases between them. The germline V gene encodes CDR1 SGHTA and CDR2 FQGNSA. The CDR3 consists of 15 residues. The CDR3 DNA reads TGTGCCAGCAGCCCGCTAGCGTCTTCCTACAATGAGCAGTTCTTC. This sequence encodes CASSPLASSYNEQFF.

At least ten counts were recorded for this clonotype. The chain is built from TRBV11-2 and TRBJ1-1, with D uncertain. Germline assignment: CDR1 SGHAT and CDR2 FQNNGV. Trimming removed 5 bases from V and 3 bases from J, with 10 bases in between. The CDR3 contains 13 residues. CDR3 bases: TGTGCCAGCAGCCAAGGTAGCCACACTGAAGCTTTCTTT. This sequence encodes CASSQGSHTEAFF.

This clonotype was counted only a few times. CDR3 sequence reads: CASSQVLGQKSEQYF. The CDR3 DNA reads as TGTGCCAGCAGCCAAGTCCTGGGACAGAAGTCCGAGCAGTACTTC. This rearrangement joins TRBV4-2 to TRBJ2-7, with TRBD1 identical over 7 bases. Losses at the gene ends were 1 base for V and 6 bases for J; bases not matched to a gene: 9. The CDR3 runs 15 residues. Looked up from germline, CDR1 is LGHNA and CDR2 is YNFKEQ.

This clonotype was picked up many times. The gene calls are TRBV11-1 and TRBJ1-2; the D gene is possibly TRBD1 (5 bases). V was trimmed by 1 base and J by 4 bases, leaving 13 bases between them. The CDR3 extends over 15 amino acids. Germline values: CDR1 SGHAT, CDR2 FQDESV (reference sequence). The CDR3 region is CASSLDQGSVYGYTF. CDR3 DNA sequence: TGTGCCAGCAGCTTAGACCAGGGCAGCGTCTATGGCTACACCTTC. The variable domain in full, completed from reference TRBV11-1 and TRBJ1-2, reads EAEVAQSPRYKITEKSQAVAFWCDPISGHATLYWYRQILGQGPELLVQFQDESVVDDSQLPKDRFSAERLKGVDSTLKIQPAELGDSAMYLCASSLDQGSVYGYTFGSGTRLTVV.

This clonotype has ten or more counts. The chain couples TRBV29-1 to TRBJ2-5; D gene unclear. CDR3 length: 12 residues. Trimming shortened V by 7 bases and J by 3 bases, and 12 bases separated the two germline ends. Germline V gene lookup returns CDR1 SQVTM and CDR2 ANQGSEA. CDR3 bases: TGCAGCGCCGGAGACTCCAAAGAGACCCAGTACTTC. This sequence encodes CSAGDSKETQYF.

The V and J genes are TRBV7-9 and TRBJ1-5; perhaps TRBD1 as D (6 bases). The CDR3 length is 12 residues. Germline V gene data show CDR1 as SEHNR and CDR2 as FQNEAQ (reference sequence). Trimming left V 5 bases short and J 7 bases short, with 9 bases between. CDR3 protein: CASSRGGQPQHF. The CDR3 DNA sequence: TGTGCCAGCAGCCGGGGGGGCCAGCCCCAGCATTTT.

The chain recombines TRBV4-2 with TRBJ2-1; 9 positions match TRBD2. There are 17 residues in the CDR3. The germline gives CDR1 LGHNA, CDR2 YNFKEQ. V trimming: 0 bases; J trimming: 2 bases; junction bases outside the gene matches: 5. The chain's CDR3 is CASSQDSAGGPYNEQFF. CDR3 coding DNA: TGTGCCAGCAGCCAAGACTCAGCGGGAGGTCCCTACAATGAGCAGTTCTTC.

This clonotype was recorded at least ten times. This chain connects TRBV13 to TRBJ2-1, with D possibly TRBD2 on 5 matching bases. The CDR3 length is 14 residues. Germline V gives CDR1 PRHDT, CDR2 FYEKMQ (reference sequence). V was clipped by 2 bases and J by 2 bases, with 7 bases between them. CDR3 bases: TGTGCCAGCAGCTTACTAGCTGCCTACAATGAGCAGTTCTTC. Protein: CASSLLAAYNEQFF.